The text below deals with one TCR beta chain. The sample is drawn from a study of blood T cell repertoires in COVID-19. Study summary: Samples taken during acute and convalescent COVID-19 were collected in the United States, Italy and Spain. PBMCs, B-cell-depleted T cells, or T cells were the source of the cDNA or gDNA that made up the material.

Per the original data handling: Nucleated cell counts were estimated from reference gene primer amplification. Method: immunoSEQ multiplex PCR; TCRdb's copy keeps in-frame clones and lacks some. The DNA gave D and trimming, while V, J and clone size come from that table. The table lists approximately 75,000 clones, around 83% of them singletons, with 5.1% in the top ten. This CDR3 has 13 amino acids. The V gene's germline CDR1 is SQVTM and CDR2 ANQGSEA. The trim removed 5 bases at V and 7 bases at J, leaving 6 bases unmatched. V and J are TRBV29-1 and TRBJ2-1; 9 nucleotides match TRBD1. The source material was peripheral blood. The sequence was obtained from a man older than 75 with acute or convalescent COVID-19. CDR3 amino acids: CSVPGTGHNEQFF. The CDR3 DNA reads as TGCAGCGTTCCCGGGACAGGGCATAATGAGCAGTTCTTC.